This T cell receptor beta chain was sequenced for a study of blood T cell repertoires in COVID-19. Study-level information: The samples span acute and convalescent COVID-19 from the United States, Italy and Spain. PBMCs, B-cell-depleted T cells, or T cells provided the cDNA or gDNA that made up the material.

Only in-frame clones appear in the TCRdb table, and some are missing; sequencing was by immunoSEQ multiplex PCR. Of 250,000 or so clones listed, about nine tenths were seen once; the top ten hold about 8.6%. With 1 base removed from V and 0 bases from J, the gap between germline ends came to 8 bases. CDR3 length: 15 amino acids. Germline CDR1 LNHDA, CDR2 SQIVND (reference sequence). The sequenced sample was peripheral blood. This receptor was obtained from a man in his forties with active or convalescent COVID-19. This rearrangement joins TRBV19 to TRBJ2-3; D unclear. CDR3 nucleotide sequence: TGTGCCAGTAGTATAGGTCCGGGTAGCACAGATACGCAGTATTTT. This sequence encodes CASSIGPGSTDTQYF. The full variable domain, completed using reference TRBV19 and TRBJ2-3, is DGGITQSPKYLFRKEGQNVTLSCEQNLNHDAMYWYRQDPGQGLRLIYYSQIVNDFQKGDIAEGYSVSREKKESFPLTVTSAQKNPTAFYLCASSIGPGSTDTQYFGPGTRLTVL.